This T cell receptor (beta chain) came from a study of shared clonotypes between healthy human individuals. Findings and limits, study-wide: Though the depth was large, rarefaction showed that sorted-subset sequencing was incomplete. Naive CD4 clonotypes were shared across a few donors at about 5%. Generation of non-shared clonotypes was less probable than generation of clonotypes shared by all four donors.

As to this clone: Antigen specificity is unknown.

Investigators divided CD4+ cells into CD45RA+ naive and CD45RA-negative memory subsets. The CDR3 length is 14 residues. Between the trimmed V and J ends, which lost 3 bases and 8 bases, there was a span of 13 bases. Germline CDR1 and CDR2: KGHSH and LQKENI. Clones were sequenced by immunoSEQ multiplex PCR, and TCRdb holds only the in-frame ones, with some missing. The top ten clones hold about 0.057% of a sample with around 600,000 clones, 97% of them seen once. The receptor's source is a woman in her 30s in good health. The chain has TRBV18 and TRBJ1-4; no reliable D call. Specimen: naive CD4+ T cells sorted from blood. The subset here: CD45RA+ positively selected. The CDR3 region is CASSPMVTKEKLFF. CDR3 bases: TGTGCCAGCTCACCTATGGTTACGAAGGAAAAACTGTTTTTT.